A few counts support the clone carrying this T cell receptor (beta chain). TCRdb processed the 5' RACE reads anew with MiXCR; each CDR3 protein has one entry. The sample has about 890,000 distinct CDR3 sequences; about 12% are singletons. This specimen comes from a study of identical twins. The CDR3 covers 15 residues. CDR1 is ENHRY and CDR2 is SYGVKD in the germline V gene. Trimming removed 0 bases at V and 11 bases at J, with 16 bases between. In addition, the sample was reused for a study of yellow fever vaccine responses in identical twins.

The genes are TRBV10-3 and TRBJ1-4; unclear D gene. Sequencing was performed on PBMCs. The source of this sequence is a woman aged 18-29 years in good health. CDR3 nucleotide sequence: TGTGCCATCAGTGAGTCGCACAGTTCGGTTGAGAAACTGTTTTTT. Translating it yields CAISESHSSVEKLFF.